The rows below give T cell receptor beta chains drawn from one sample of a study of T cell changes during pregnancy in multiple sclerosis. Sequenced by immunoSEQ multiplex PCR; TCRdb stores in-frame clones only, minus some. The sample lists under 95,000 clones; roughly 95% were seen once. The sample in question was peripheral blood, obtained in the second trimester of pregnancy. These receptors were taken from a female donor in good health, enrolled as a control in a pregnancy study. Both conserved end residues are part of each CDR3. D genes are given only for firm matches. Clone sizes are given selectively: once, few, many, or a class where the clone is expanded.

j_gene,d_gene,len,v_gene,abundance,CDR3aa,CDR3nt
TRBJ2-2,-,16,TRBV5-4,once,CASSATSRSIPGELFF,TGTGCCAGCAGCGCGACTAGTCGGTCAATCCCGGGGGAGCTGTTTTTT
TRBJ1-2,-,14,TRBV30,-,CAWMEAGRVYGYTF,TGTGCCTGGATGGAAGCGGGACGGGTCTATGGCTACACCTTC
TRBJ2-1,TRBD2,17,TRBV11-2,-,CASSSALAVGSYNEQFF,TGTGCCAGCAGCTCGGCCCTAGCGGTCGGATCCTACAATGAGCAGTTCTTC
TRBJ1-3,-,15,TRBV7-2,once,CASTQPEGAGNTIYF,TGTGCCAGCACTCAGCCTGAAGGAGCTGGAAACACCATATATTTT
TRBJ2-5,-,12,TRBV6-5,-,CASRTGQETQYF,TGTGCCAGCAGAACAGGCCAAGAGACCCAGTACTTC
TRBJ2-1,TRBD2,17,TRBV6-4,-,CASSDSPSSGGAFEQFF,TGTGCCAGCAGTGACTCACCCTCTAGCGGGGGGGCGTTTGAGCAGTTCTTC
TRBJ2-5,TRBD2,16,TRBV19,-,CASSGASGGTQETQYF,TGTGCCAGTAGTGGGGCTAGCGGGGGGACCCAAGAGACCCAGTACTTC
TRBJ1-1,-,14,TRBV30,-,CAWSVREGYTEAFF,TGTGCCTGGAGTGTACGGGAGGGATACACTGAAGCTTTCTTT
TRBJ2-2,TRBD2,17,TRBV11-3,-,CASSSGLAGLNTGELFF,TGTGCCAGCAGCTCCGGACTAGCGGGATTGAACACCGGGGAGCTGTTTTTT
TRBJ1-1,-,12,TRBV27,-,CASSLYQAEAFF,TGTGCCAGCAGTTTATATCAGGCTGAAGCTTTCTTT
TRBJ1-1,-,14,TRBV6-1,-,CASSDPGGDTEAFF,TGTGCCAGCAGTGACCCCGGGGGGGACACTGAAGCTTTCTTT
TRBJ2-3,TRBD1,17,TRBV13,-,CASSSLTGGANGDTQYF,TGTGCCAGCAGCTCTCTGACAGGGGGCGCGAATGGAGATACGCAGTATTTT
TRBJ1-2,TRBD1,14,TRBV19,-,CASSIGGQGYGYTF,TGTGCCAGTAGTATAGGAGGACAGGGGTATGGCTACACCTTC
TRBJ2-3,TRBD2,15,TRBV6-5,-,CASSTRGGRPDTQYF,TGTGCCAGCAGTACTCGGGGGGGCCGGCCGGATACGCAGTATTTT
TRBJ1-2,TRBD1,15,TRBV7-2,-,CASSSRQGPIYGYTF,TGTGCCAGCAGCTCGCGACAGGGGCCTATCTATGGCTACACCTTC
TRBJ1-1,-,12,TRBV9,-,CASSPVNTEAFF,TGTGCCAGCAGCCCAGTGAACACTGAAGCTTTCTTT
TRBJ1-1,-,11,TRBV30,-,CAWSKNTEAFF,TGTGCCTGGAGCAAGAACACTGAAGCTTTCTTT
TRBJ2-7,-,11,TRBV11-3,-,CASSYRYEQYF,TGTGCCAGCAGCTACCGGTACGAGCAGTACTTC
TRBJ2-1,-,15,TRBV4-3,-,CASSQGGSSYNEQFF,TGCGCCAGCAGCCAAGGAGGGAGCTCCTACAATGAGCAGTTCTTC
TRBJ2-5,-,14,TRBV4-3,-,CASSQDAITETQYF,TGCGCCAGCAGCCAAGATGCTATTACGGAGACCCAGTACTTC
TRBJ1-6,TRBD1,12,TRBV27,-,CASSFTGAALHF,TGTGCCAGCAGTTTTACAGGGGCGGCCCTCCACTTT
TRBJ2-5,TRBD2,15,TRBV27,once,CASSLGAGGLETQYF,TGTGCCAGCAGTTTAGGGGCGGGGGGGCTGGAGACCCAGTACTTC
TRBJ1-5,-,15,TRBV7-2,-,CASSLGRQAAQPQHF,TGTGCCAGCAGCTTAGGCCGACAGGCCGCTCAGCCCCAGCATTTT
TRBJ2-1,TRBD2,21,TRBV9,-,CASSTHLRRLAGVISYNEQFF,TGTGCCAGCAGCACCCACCTCCGGAGACTAGCGGGGGTCATCTCCTACAATGAGCAGTTCTTC
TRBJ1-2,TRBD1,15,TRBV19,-,CASSTWDRGNYGYTF,TGTGCCAGTAGTACGTGGGACAGGGGGAACTATGGCTACACCTTC
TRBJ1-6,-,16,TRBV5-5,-,CASSLTVVAYNSPLHF,TGTGCCAGCAGCTTGACTGTGGTTGCCTATAATTCACCCCTCCACTTT
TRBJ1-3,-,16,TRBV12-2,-,CASRPDSPYSGNTIYF,TGTGCAAGTCGCCCCGACAGTCCTTACTCTGGAAACACCATATATTTT
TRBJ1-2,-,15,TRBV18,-,CASSPGIQNNYGYTF,TGTGCCAGCTCACCGGGTATACAGAATAACTATGGCTACACCTTC
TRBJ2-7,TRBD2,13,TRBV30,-,CAWSWLAGREQYF,TGTGCCTGGAGTTGGCTAGCGGGGCGCGAGCAGTACTTC
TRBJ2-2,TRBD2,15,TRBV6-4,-,CASKKAGVNTGELFF,TGTGCCAGTAAAAAAGCGGGGGTGAACACCGGGGAGCTGTTTTTT
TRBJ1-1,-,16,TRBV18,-,CASSPAGVYMNTEAFF,TGTGCCAGCTCACCGGCAGGGGTCTACATGAACACTGAAGCTTTCTTT
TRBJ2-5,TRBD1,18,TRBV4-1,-,CASSRQGANLNSQETQYF,TGCGCCAGCAGTAGACAGGGGGCCAATTTGAATTCCCAAGAGACCCAGTACTTC
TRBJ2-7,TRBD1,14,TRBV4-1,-,CASSFDRGRGEQYF,TGCGCCAGCAGCTTCGACAGGGGTCGAGGCGAGCAGTACTTC
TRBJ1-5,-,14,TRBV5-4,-,CASSLLGANQPQHF,TGTGCCAGCAGCTTGCTGGGGGCGAATCAGCCCCAGCATTTT
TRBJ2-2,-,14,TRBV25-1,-,CASSDPGMAGELFF,TGTGCCAGCAGTGATCCAGGGATGGCCGGGGAGCTGTTTTTT
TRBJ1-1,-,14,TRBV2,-,CASNDGGGSTEAFF,TGTGCCAGCAACGATGGCGGGGGTTCCACTGAAGCTTTCTTT
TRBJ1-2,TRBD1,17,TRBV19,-,CASSTWTGTILFYGYTF,TGTGCCAGTAGTACATGGACAGGAACAATTCTCTTCTATGGCTACACCTTC
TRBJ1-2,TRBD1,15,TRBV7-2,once,CASSLDGTALYGYTF,TGTGCCAGCAGCTTAGATGGGACAGCTCTCTATGGCTACACCTTC
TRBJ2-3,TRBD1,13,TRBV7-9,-,CAGLQGGTDTQYF,TGTGCCGGACTTCAGGGGGGCACAGATACGCAGTATTTT
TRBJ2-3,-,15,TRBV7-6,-,CASSQSGVPTDTQYF,TGTGCCAGCAGCCAATCGGGGGTCCCTACAGATACGCAGTATTTT
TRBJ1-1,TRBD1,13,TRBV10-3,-,CAIRGTGATEAFF,TGTGCCATCAGGGGGACAGGGGCCACTGAAGCTTTCTTT
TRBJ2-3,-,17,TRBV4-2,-,CASSQESAGSSTDTQYF,TGTGCCAGCAGCCAAGAATCGGCGGGGTCTAGCACAGATACGCAGTATTTT
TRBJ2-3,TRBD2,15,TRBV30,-,CAWSRLAGGTDTQYF,TGTGCCTGGAGTCGACTAGCGGGGGGGACAGATACGCAGTATTTT
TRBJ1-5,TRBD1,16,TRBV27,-,CASSPGFGQGSQPQHF,TGTGCCAGCAGTCCCGGCTTCGGACAGGGGAGCCAGCCCCAGCATTTT
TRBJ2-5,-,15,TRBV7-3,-,CASSYNGGIQETQYF,TGTGCCAGCAGCTATAACGGGGGAATCCAAGAGACCCAGTACTTC
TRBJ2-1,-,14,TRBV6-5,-,CASSYGLARNEQFF,TGTGCCAGCAGTTACGGCCTAGCCCGGAATGAGCAGTTCTTC
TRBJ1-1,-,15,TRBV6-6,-,CASKTTGFGNTEAFF,TGTGCCAGCAAGACAACAGGGTTTGGAAACACTGAAGCTTTCTTT
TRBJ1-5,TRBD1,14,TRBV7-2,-,CASSLTGGNQPQHF,TGTGCCAGCAGCTTAACAGGGGGAAATCAGCCCCAGCATTTT
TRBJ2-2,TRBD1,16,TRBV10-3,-,CAISEADRAYTGELFF,TGTGCCATCAGTGAGGCCGACAGGGCATACACCGGGGAGCTGTTTTTT
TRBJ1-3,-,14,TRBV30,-,CAWSPIGGGNTIYF,TGTGCCTGGAGTCCCATCGGGGGTGGAAACACCATATATTTT
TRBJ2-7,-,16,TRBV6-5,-,CASSYVGLGNLNEQYF,TGTGCCAGCAGTTACGTCGGACTTGGTAATCTCAACGAGCAGTACTTC
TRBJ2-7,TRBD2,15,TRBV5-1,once,CASSPGLAGAYEQYF,TGCGCCAGCAGCCCCGGACTAGCGGGGGCCTACGAGCAGTACTTC
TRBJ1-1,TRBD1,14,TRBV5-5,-,CASSGGQRPIEAFF,TGTGCCAGCAGCGGGGGACAGCGGCCGATTGAAGCTTTCTTT
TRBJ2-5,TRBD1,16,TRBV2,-,CASRRTGAVPQETQYF,TGTGCCAGCAGACGGACAGGAGCGGTCCCCCAAGAGACCCAGTACTTC
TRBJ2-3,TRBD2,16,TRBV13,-,CASSLGAGQPADTQYF,TGTGCCAGCAGCTTAGGAGCGGGGCAACCAGCAGATACGCAGTATTTT